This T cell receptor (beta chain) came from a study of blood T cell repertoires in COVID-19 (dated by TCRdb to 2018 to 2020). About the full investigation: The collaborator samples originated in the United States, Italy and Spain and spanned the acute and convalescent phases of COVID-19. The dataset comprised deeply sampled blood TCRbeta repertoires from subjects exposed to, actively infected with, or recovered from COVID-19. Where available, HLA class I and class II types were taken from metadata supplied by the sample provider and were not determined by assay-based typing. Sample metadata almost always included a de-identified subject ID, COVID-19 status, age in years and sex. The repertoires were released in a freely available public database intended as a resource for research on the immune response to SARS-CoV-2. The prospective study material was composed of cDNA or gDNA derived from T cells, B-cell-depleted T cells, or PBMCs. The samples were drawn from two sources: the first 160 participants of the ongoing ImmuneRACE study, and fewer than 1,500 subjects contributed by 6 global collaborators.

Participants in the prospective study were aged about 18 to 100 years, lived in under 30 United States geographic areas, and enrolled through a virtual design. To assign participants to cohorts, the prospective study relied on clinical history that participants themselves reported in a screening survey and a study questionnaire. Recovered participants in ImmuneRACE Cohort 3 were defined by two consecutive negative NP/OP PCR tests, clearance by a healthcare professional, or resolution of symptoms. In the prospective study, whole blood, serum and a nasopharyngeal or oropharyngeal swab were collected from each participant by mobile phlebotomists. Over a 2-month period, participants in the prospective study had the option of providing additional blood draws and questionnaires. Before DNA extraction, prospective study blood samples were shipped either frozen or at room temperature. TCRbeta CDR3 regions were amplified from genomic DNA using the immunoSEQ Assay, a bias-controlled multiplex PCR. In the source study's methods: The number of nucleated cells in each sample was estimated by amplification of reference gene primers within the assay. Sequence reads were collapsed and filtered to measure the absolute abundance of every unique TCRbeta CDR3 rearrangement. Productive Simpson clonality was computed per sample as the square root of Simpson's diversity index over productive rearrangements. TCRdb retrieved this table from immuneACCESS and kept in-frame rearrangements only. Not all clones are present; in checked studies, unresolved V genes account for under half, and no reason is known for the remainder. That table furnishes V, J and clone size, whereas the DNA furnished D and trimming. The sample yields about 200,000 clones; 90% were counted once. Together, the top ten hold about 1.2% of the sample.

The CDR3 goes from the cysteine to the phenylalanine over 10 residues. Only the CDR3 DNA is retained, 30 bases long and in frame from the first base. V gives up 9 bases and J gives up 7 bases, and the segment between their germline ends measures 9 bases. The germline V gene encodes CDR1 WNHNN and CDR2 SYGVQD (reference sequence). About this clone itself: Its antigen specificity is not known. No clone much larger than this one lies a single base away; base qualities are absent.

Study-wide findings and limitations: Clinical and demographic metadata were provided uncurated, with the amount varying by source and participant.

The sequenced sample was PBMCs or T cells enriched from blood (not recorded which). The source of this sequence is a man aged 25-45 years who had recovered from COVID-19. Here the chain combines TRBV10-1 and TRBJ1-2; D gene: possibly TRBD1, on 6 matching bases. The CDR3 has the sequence CARGGVGYTF. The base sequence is TGCGCCAGAGGGGGGGTTGGCTACACCTTC.